The 10 T cell receptor beta chains presented below share a single source sample, sequenced in a study of Ad26.COV2.S vaccination and SARS-CoV-2 variants. Treatment noted: about 20 received Ad26.COV2.S at low or high dose, single or two shots; several received placebo; per-sample allocation not given. Day 63 after the first vaccine or placebo injection was the time point for sampling. Assay used: immunoSEQ multiplex PCR; TCRdb lists only in-frame clones, some missing. The data show about 680,000 clones, roughly nine tenths seen once. Sequencing used peripheral blood, obtained in a trial of Ad26.COV2.S vaccine versus placebo. The receptors were gathered from a person between 18 and 65 years old who received the Ad26.COV2.S COVID-19 vaccine or a placebo.

V usage is TRBV7-2 and J usage is TRBJ2-7; no reliable D call. CDR1 and CDR2 from the germline V gene are SGHTA and FQGNSA. CDR3 length: 13 residues. V was trimmed by 5 bases and J by 2 bases, leaving 10 bases between them. Here the CDR3 DNA reads TGTGCCAGCAGCCGAACAGCTCCCTACGAGCAGTACTTC. This encodes CASSRTAPYEQYF.

The chain uses TRBV15 and TRBJ1-5; D call uncertain. Trimming took 0 bases from V and 5 from J, leaving 8 bases between them. Per the germline V gene, CDR1 is LNHNV and CDR2 is YYDKDF (reference sequence). The CDR3 length is 14 residues. The CDR3 loop reads CATSRDLTDQPQHF. The CDR3 DNA is TGTGCCACCAGCAGAGATCTCACAGATCAGCCCCAGCATTTT.

J is TRBJ2-1 and V is TRBV11-3; unclear D gene. CDR3 size: 13 residues. V shed 5 bases and J shed 0 bases, with 5 bases lying between them. CDR1 and CDR2 (germline): SGHNT, YENEEA. CDR3 nucleotide sequence: TGTGCCAGCAGCACCCTCTCCTACAATGAGCAGTTCTTC. Protein: CASSTLSYNEQFF.

This clone was detected only once. The genes are TRBV27 and TRBJ2-3; TRBD2 matches 7 bases. The junction had 5 bases not matched to a gene; V was cut back by 3 bases and J by 5 bases. The V gene's germline CDR1 is MNHEY and CDR2 SMNVEV (reference sequence). The CDR3 is 14 residues long. CDR3 sequence: CASSLGRVRDTQYF. The CDR3 DNA follows: TGTGCCAGCAGTTTGGGGAGGGTTAGAGATACGCAGTATTTT.

This clone was counted a single time. The rearrangement uses TRBV5-1 and TRBJ1-5; a possible D gene is TRBD1 (5 bases). Trimming removed 5 bases at V and 8 bases at J, with 14 bases between. Looked up from germline, CDR1 is SGHRS and CDR2 is YFSETQ. The CDR3 runs 13 residues. Written as DNA, the CDR3 is TGCGCCAGCAGAGAAGGCCTGGGGGAGCCCCAGCATTTT. Amino acids: CASREGLGEPQHF.

This CDR3 is CASSQAGGWNTGELFF. The CDR3, as DNA: TGTGCCAGCAGCCAAGCAGGCGGATGGAACACCGGGGAGCTGTTTTTT. J is TRBJ2-2 and V is TRBV3-1 (or the pseudogene TRBV3-2); D is undetermined. Deletions cut 1 base from V and 1 base from J, with 10 bases between. Germline V gene sequence: CDR1 LGHDT, CDR2 YNNKEL (reference sequence). The CDR3 length is 16 residues.

This chain joins TRBV14 and TRBJ1-1; 7 nucleotides match TRBD1. The germline V gene has CDR1 SGHDN and CDR2 FVKESK. With 1 base clipped from V and 12 bases from J, the junction kept 5 bases outside the gene matches. CDR3 size: 12 residues. CDR3 DNA: TGTGCCAGCAGCCAAGTGTCAGGGGGTTCTTTCTTT. It encodes CASSQVSGGSFF. The variable domain in full, with the rest retrieved from reference TRBV14 and TRBJ1-1, is EAGVTQFPSHSVIEKGQTVTLRCDPISGHDNLYWYRRVMGKEIKFLLHFVKESKQDESGMPNNRFLAERTGGTYSTLKVQPAELEDSGVYFCASSQVSGGSFFGQGTRLTVV.

This clone was detected a few times. The rearrangement links TRBV6-6 to TRBJ2-1; TRBD2 matches at 11 bases. CDR1 is MNHNY, CDR2 SVGAGI, per germline (reference sequence). The CDR3 spans 14 residues. Trimming removed 9 bases from V and 10 bases from J; junction bases left unmatched: 11. For the CDR3, the DNA is TGTGCCAGTTTCACTAGCGGGAGTATTTGGGAGCAGTTCTTC. It is translated as CASFTSGSIWEQFF.

The CDR3 DNA reads as TGTGCCAGCAGCCACGTAGAACTAGCGGGAGGCCCCCCCGGGGAGCTGTTTTTT. Translation: CASSHVELAGGPPGELFF. The chain uses TRBV3-1 (or the pseudogene TRBV3-2) and TRBJ2-2, with 12 bases that match TRBD2. J was trimmed by 6 bases and V by 3 bases; bases with no gene match: 11. The germline V gene has CDR1 LGHDT and CDR2 YNNKEL (reference sequence). The CDR3 spans 18 residues.

The chain carries TRBV13 and TRBJ2-5; D could derive from TRBD1 or TRBD2 (5 bases each). The germline V gene encodes CDR1 PRHDT and CDR2 FYEKMQ (reference sequence). Trimming removed 5 bases at V and 1 base at J, with 20 bases between. This CDR3 spans 17 amino acids. As DNA, the CDR3 is TGTGCCAGCAGCCATTTATCTCGCGAGGGGTCCCAAGAGACCCAGTACTTC. Translating it yields CASSHLSREGSQETQYF. Full variable domain (missing parts from reference TRBV13 and TRBJ2-5): AAGVIQSPRHLIKEKRETATLKCYPIPRHDTVYWYQQGPGQDPQFLISFYEKMQSDKGSIPDRFSAQQFSDYHSELNMSSLELGDSALYFCASSHLSREGSQETQYFGPGTRLLVL.